These 24 T cell receptor beta chains originate from one sample sequenced in a study of cytomegalovirus exposure and HLA in healthy donors. With 60 Vbeta and 13 Jbeta primers, the PCR was carried out. Sequencing was performed with immunoSEQ multiplex PCR; in TCRdb, only in-frame clones are kept and a portion is missing. The profile shows about 100,000 clones, over 65% of them singletons. Sequenced: PBMCs. Every receptor here comes from a woman aged 40 to 50 in good health and CMV-seropositive.

V usage is TRBV4-3 and J usage is TRBJ1-4, with a possible D match to TRBD1 (5 bases). Germline loops: CDR1 LGHNA, CDR2 YSLEER. V lost 0 bases to trimming and J lost 8 bases, with 19 bases between them. CDR3 size: 17 residues. The CDR3 reads CASSQEGPRGSGEKLFF. The CDR3 region has the DNA TGCGCCAGCAGCCAAGAAGGCCCCCGGGGGAGTGGGGAAAAACTGTTTTTT.

V gene TRBV30 combines with J gene TRBJ1-5; 8 bases match TRBD1. Losses at the gene ends were 4 bases for V and 5 bases for J; bases not matched to a gene: 4. The CDR3 loop spans 13 amino acids. CDR1 and CDR2 (germline): GTSNPN, SVGIG (reference sequence). CDR3 in DNA: TGTGCCTGGAATCAGGGGGCACATCAGCCCCAGCATTTT. It codes for CAWNQGAHQPQHF.

The chain uses TRBV5-3 and TRBJ2-1; TRBD2 matches 7 bases. TRBV5-3 is an ORF, with its function uncertain. The CDR3 runs 15 residues. V was pared by 3 bases and J by 1 base, with 4 bases of the junction left unmatched. CDR3 in DNA: TGTGCCAGAAGCTGTTCGCGGGGGTCCTACAATGAGCAGTTCTTC. Its protein product is CARSCSRGSYNEQFF.

This clone has a single count. The CDR3 coding sequence is TGTGCCAGCAGCAGAACTACAGGGGGCGATGAGACCCAGTACTTC. As protein: CASSRTTGGDETQYF. This chain connects TRBV5-6 to TRBJ2-5; 9 positions agree with TRBD1. The CDR3 is 15 amino acids. V lost 4 bases, J lost 5 bases, and 9 bases stayed unmatched. Germline V gives CDR1 SGHDT, CDR2 YYEEEE.

V and J are TRBV11-1 and TRBJ2-5, with TRBD2 matching over 8 bases. CDR3 length: 18 amino acids. Germline CDR1 reads SGHAT; CDR2 reads FQDESV (reference sequence). V dropped 0 bases and J dropped 4; count of bases not matched to a gene: 13. This CDR3 reads CASSLAKTSGVALETQYF. DNA for the CDR3: TGTGCCAGCAGCTTAGCGAAAACTAGCGGAGTAGCCTTAGAGACCCAGTACTTC.

Of note for this clone: The sample carries other DNA sequences with the same CDR3. The V call is TRBV30, the J call TRBJ2-3, with 11 nucleotides matching TRBD2. J gave up 7 bases and V 1 base, and 7 bases lay outside the gene matches. The CDR3 covers 15 residues. Germline V gene sequence: CDR1 GTSNPN, CDR2 SVGIG (reference sequence). CDR3: CAWSAGLAGGHTQYF. The DNA of the CDR3 is TGTGCCTGGAGTGCGGGCCTAGCGGGGGGACATACGCAGTATTTT.

The table lists this clone with a count of one. The rearrangement uses TRBV25-1 and TRBJ1-3, with 8 bases matching TRBD1. CDR1 MGHDK and CDR2 SYGVNS come from the germline V gene. CDR3 length equals 15 residues. V was clipped by 5 bases and J by 2 bases; unmatched bases: 5. DNA of the CDR3: TGTGCCAGCAGTAGACAGGGGTTGGCTGGAAACACCATATATTTT. It translates to CASSRQGLAGNTIYF.

The genes are TRBV5-4 and TRBJ2-6; D unresolved. This CDR3 is 17 amino acids long. The V gene's germline CDR1 is SGHNT and CDR2 YYREEE (reference sequence). Trimming shortened V by 1 base and J by 0 bases, and 11 bases separated the two germline ends. The CDR3 here is CASSLPSGNSGANVLTF. The CDR3 nucleotides are TGTGCCAGCAGCTTGCCGTCAGGAAACTCTGGGGCCAACGTCCTGACTTTC.

The genes are TRBV6-1 and TRBJ1-1; D remains unclear. Per germline, CDR1 MNHNS and CDR2 SASEGT. The V end was cut by 2 bases, the J end by 4 bases, with 11 bases between. The CDR3 length is 14 residues. The CDR3 region is CASSELGRSTEAFF. The CDR3 bases are TGTGCCAGCAGTGAATTGGGCCGCTCCACTGAAGCTTTCTTT.

This clone was seen a handful of times. The chain combines TRBV28 with TRBJ1-4; no firm D call. V was shortened by 3 bases and J by 0 bases, with 14 bases between the two germline ends. This CDR3 is 17 amino acids long. Germline CDR1 reads MDHEN; CDR2 reads SYDVKM. The CDR3 loop is CASSFNPRPTTNEKLFF. The CDR3 nucleotides read TGTGCCAGCAGTTTTAACCCCAGGCCTACAACTAATGAAAAACTGTTTTTT.

The CDR3 spells CASSASADTDTQYF. CDR3 DNA: TGTGCCAGCAGCGCTAGCGCAGACACAGATACGCAGTATTTT. The rearrangement links TRBV7-2 to TRBJ2-3; perhaps TRBD2 as D (6 bases). CDR1 and CDR2 (germline): SGHTA, FQGNSA. The germline V and J ends were trimmed by 5 bases and 2 bases, with 11 bases remaining between them. CDR3 length equals 14 residues.

V usage is TRBV6-1 and J usage is TRBJ2-7, with 11 bases fitting TRBD2. Germline loops: CDR1 MNHNS, CDR2 SASEGT. The CDR3 covers 16 residues. V was pared by 3 bases and J by 0 bases, with 4 bases of the junction left unmatched. In nucleotides, the CDR3 is TGTGCCAGCAGTGAGCCGGGACTAGCGGCCTCCTACGAGCAGTACTTC. Protein: CASSEPGLAASYEQYF.

V and J are TRBV19 and TRBJ2-1; TRBD2 might be the D (6 bases). Trimming took off 5 bases at V and 2 bases at J, with 7 bases between the two ends. Germline V gene lookup returns CDR1 LNHDA and CDR2 SQIVND (reference sequence). The length of the CDR3 is 13 residues. The CDR3 loop reads CASSPGAYNEQFF. Written as DNA, the CDR3 is TGTGCCAGTAGTCCGGGGGCCTACAATGAGCAGTTCTTC.

The chain joins TRBV7-6 to TRBJ1-3, with 9 bases identical to TRBD1. The germline V gene encodes CDR1 SGHVS and CDR2 FNYEAQ. CDR3 length equals 17 residues. The trim removed 6 bases at V and 1 base at J, leaving 10 bases unmatched. The CDR3 DNA reads as TGTGCCAGCAGACCGGGACAGGGTCGAGGGTCTGGAAACACCATATATTTT. This encodes CASRPGQGRGSGNTIYF.

The J gene is TRBJ2-5, the V gene TRBV7-2; 7 bases align to TRBD2. This CDR3 region has 15 residues. V gave up 1 base and J gave up 5 bases; unmatched junction bases: 7. The germline CDR1 and CDR2 sequences are SGHTA and FQGNSA. The chain's CDR3 is CASSLGPPGGETQYF. The CDR3 nucleotides read TGTGCCAGCAGCTTAGGACCACCGGGGGGTGAGACCCAGTACTTC.

This clone came up once. V is TRBV5-1 and J is TRBJ2-5; 11 nucleotides line up with TRBD2. The CDR3 sequence is 15 residues long. The junction had 6 bases not matched to a gene; V was cut back by 5 bases and J by 3 bases. Germline CDR1 reads SGHRS; CDR2 reads YFSETQ. The CDR3 loop is CASSTSGGDEETQYF. CDR3 bases: TGCGCCAGCAGTACTAGCGGGGGAGACGAAGAGACCCAGTACTTC.

The chain employs TRBV10-3 and TRBJ1-1; no definite D call. This CDR3 comprises 13 residues. Germline V CDR1 and CDR2: ENHRY, SYGVKD. Trimming stripped 6 bases from V and 0 bases from J, with 8 bases between. In DNA form, the CDR3 reads TGTGCCATCAGAACGCCAGTGAACACTGAAGCTTTCTTT. Its protein product is CAIRTPVNTEAFF.

The rearrangement joins TRBV9 to TRBJ1-2; D unclear. V lost 0 bases and J lost 3, with 9 bases in between. The germline V gene has CDR1 SGDLS and CDR2 YYNGEE. There are 14 residues in the CDR3. CDR3 nucleotides: TGTGCCAGCAGCGTAGCTGAAGGAGACTATGGCTACACCTTC. It yields the protein CASSVAEGDYGYTF.

The rearrangement links TRBV27 to TRBJ2-7; 8 bases are shared with TRBD1. Germline V gene sequence: CDR1 MNHEY, CDR2 SMNVEV (reference sequence). Trimming cost V 3 bases and J 6 bases; bases outside gene matches: 10. The CDR3 contains 15 residues. The CDR3 DNA is TGTGCCAGCAGTTTCCGACAGGGGATAGTCCTCGAGCAGTACTTC. Translation: CASSFRQGIVLEQYF.

V and J are TRBV6-4 and TRBJ2-3; no clear D. CDR1 and CDR2 (germline): MRHNA, SNTAGT. CDR3 size: 15 residues. The V end was cut by 4 bases, the J end by 0 bases, with 11 bases between. The CDR3 sequence is CASSVAESSTDTQYF. In DNA form, the CDR3 reads TGTGCCAGCAGTGTAGCAGAATCTAGCACAGATACGCAGTATTTT.

The V call is TRBV18, the J call TRBJ1-6; D is uncertain. The CDR3 consists of 15 residues. V was clipped by 2 bases and J by 7 bases, with 12 bases between them. In germline, CDR1 is KGHSH, CDR2 LQKENI. The CDR3 DNA reads TGTGCCAGCTCACCAGGGCGGGGATGGAATTCACCCCTCCACTTT. Its translation is CASSPGRGWNSPLHF.

The rearrangement joins TRBV7-8 to TRBJ2-1; 7 bases match TRBD1. The CDR3 is 14 amino acids. The trim removed 5 bases at V and 6 bases at J, leaving 7 bases unmatched. Per germline, CDR1 SGHVS and CDR2 FQNEAQ. CDR3 bases: TGTGCCAGCAGCGACAGGGAGTTTGCCAATGAGCAGTTCTTC. This encodes CASSDREFANEQFF.

This clone was counted only a few times. This rearrangement joins TRBV27 to TRBJ1-4; 9 bases match TRBD1. The trim removed 6 bases at V and 5 bases at J, leaving 4 bases unmatched. Per the germline V gene, CDR1 is MNHEY and CDR2 is SMNVEV (reference sequence). The CDR3 spans 14 residues. Here the CDR3 DNA reads TGTGCCAGCAGAGGGACAGGGAGAAATGAAAAACTGTTTTTT. It specifies CASRGTGRNEKLFF.

The chain's CDR3 is CASSWDRSAIYGYTF. DNA of the CDR3: TGTGCCAGCAGCTGGGACAGGTCGGCTATCTATGGCTACACCTTC. This sequence joins TRBV5-4 and TRBJ1-2; 8 bases agree with TRBD1. The V gene's germline CDR1 is SGHNT and CDR2 YYREEE (reference sequence). V dropped 3 bases and J dropped 4; count of bases not matched to a gene: 8. This CDR3 contains 15 residues.